This T cell receptor (beta chain) comes out of a study of shared clonotypes between healthy human individuals. Overall study findings and caveats: Only blood samples were collected, and tissue repertoires likely differ.

Repertoires were generated with immunoSEQ multiplex PCR, while TCRdb's copy carries only in-frame clones and drops some. The sample has 2 million to 2.5 million clones; less than 95% are singletons. Trimming shortened V by 7 bases and J by 2 bases, and 10 bases separated the two germline ends. CDR3 length equals 12 residues. Germline loops: CDR1 SGHRS, CDR2 YFSETQ. Naive CD8 isolation took CD45RO-negative cells positively selected for CCR7 and excluded terminally differentiated effector memory CD45RA+ cells. About this clone: Its antigen is not identified.

The TCR comes from a man younger than 35 in good health. The chain employs TRBV5-1 and TRBJ2-7, with a possible D match to TRBD1 (6 bases). Sequences were obtained from naive CD8+ T cells sorted from blood. The CDR3 spells CASSGQPYEQYF. CDR3 nucleotide sequence: TGCGCCAGCTCTGGACAGCCCTACGAGCAGTACTTC.